The clone carrying this T cell receptor (beta chain) was recorded only once. It may be a read error: a sequence one base away is much more abundant. For TCR beta, libraries came from iRepertoire HTBI primers and Arm-PCR of CDR3 regions. Original handling: Samples revealed 62 TRBV and approximately 15 TRBJ segments. Each CDR3 protein is one row after TCRdb ran MiXCR on the multiplex PCR reads. These V and J calls derive from TCRdb rather than the authors' analysis. The data show roughly 500,000 distinct CDR3 sequences, with approximately 12% seen just once and almost 9% held by the top ten. As to time point: newly diagnosed GD, antithyroid drugs for less than 3 months. Extracted RNA from PBMCs served as the source of the TCR library. CDR3 length equals 12 residues. Germline V gene data show CDR1 as MNHEY and CDR2 as SVGEGT. V was shortened by 5 bases and J by 10 bases, with 12 bases between the two germline ends.

The entry originates in a study of regulatory T cells in long-lasting Graves disease. This sample also appeared in a second study, on T cells in Graves' hyperthyroidism and ophthalmopathy. As that report states: Exclusion followed for patients with uncontrolled infection, other autoimmune disease, pregnancy or lactation. Ophthalmopathy was told apart from stable hyperthyroidism by a 13 V-J model.

This TCR was recovered from a woman aged 25 to 39 with Graves disease. Sequencing used peripheral blood mononuclear cells (PBMCs), obtained at new diagnosis, from a patient treated with antithyroid drugs. The V and J genes are TRBV6-2 or TRBV6-3 and TRBJ2-1, with D possibly TRBD1 on 6 matching bases. The CDR3 loop reads CASSRDTYEQFF. In DNA form, the CDR3 reads TGTGCCAGCAGTCGGGACACCTACGAGCAGTTCTTC.